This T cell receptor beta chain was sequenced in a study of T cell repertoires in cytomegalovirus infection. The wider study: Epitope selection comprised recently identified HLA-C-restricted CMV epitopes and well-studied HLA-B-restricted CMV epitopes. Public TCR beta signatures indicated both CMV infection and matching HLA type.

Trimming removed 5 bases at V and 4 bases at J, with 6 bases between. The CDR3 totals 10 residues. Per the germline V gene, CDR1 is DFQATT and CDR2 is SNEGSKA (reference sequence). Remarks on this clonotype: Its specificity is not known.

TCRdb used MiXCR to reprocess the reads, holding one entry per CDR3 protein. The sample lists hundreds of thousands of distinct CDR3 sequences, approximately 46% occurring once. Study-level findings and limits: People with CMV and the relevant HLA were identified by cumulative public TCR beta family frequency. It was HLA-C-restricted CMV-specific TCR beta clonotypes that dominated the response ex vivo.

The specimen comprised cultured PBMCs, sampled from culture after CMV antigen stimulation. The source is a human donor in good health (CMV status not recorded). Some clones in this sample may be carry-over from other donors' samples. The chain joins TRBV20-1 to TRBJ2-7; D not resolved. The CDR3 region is CSAWSYEQYF. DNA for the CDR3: TGCAGTGCTTGGAGTTACGAGCAGTACTTC.